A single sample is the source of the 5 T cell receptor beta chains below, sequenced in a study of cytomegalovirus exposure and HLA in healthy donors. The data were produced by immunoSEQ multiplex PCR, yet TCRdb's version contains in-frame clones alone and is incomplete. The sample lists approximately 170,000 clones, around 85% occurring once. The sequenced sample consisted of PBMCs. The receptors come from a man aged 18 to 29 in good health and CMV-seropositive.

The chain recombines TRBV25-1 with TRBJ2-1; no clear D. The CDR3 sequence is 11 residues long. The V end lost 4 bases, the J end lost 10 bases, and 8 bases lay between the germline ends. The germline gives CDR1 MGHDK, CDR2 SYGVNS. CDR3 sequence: CASSGHREQFF. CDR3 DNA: TGTGCCAGCAGTGGACATAGGGAGCAGTTCTTC.

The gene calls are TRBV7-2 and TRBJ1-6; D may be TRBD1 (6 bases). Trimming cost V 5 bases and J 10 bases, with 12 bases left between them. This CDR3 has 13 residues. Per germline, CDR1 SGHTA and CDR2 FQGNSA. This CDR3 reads CASSLQGSSPLHF. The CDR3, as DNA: TGTGCCAGCAGCCTGCAGGGGAGCTCACCCCTCCACTTT.

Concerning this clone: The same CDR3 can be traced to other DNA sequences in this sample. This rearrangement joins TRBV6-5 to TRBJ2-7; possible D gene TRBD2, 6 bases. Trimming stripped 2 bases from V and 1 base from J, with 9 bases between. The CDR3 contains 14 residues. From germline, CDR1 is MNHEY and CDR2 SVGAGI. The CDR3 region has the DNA TGTGCCAGCAGTTACGGCGGAGGGTCCTACGAGCAGTACTTC. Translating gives CASSYGGGSYEQYF.

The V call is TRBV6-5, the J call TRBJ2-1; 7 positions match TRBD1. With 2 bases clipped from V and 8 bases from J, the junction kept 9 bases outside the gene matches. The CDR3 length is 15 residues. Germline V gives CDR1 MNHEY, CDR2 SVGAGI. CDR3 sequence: CASSYTGARVDEQFF. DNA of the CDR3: TGTGCCAGCAGTTACACAGGGGCAAGGGTCGATGAGCAGTTCTTC.

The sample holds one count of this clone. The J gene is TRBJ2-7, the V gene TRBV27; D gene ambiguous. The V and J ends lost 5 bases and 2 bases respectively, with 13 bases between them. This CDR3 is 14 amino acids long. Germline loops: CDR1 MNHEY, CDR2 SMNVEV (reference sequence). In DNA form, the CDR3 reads TGTGCCAGCAGTATTTTGCCAGGAACCTACGAGCAGTACTTC. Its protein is CASSILPGTYEQYF.